The 21 T cell receptor beta chains presented below share a single source sample, sequenced in a study of control samples from healthy donors and cancer patients. Assay: immunoSEQ multiplex PCR; the TCRdb copy retains only in-frame clones and omits some. The sample carries roughly 100,000 clones, 80% to 95% recorded once. The sample was blood. Receptors were obtained from a human donor in good health. The donor label of this sample is uncertain.

The J gene is TRBJ1-6, the V gene TRBV19, with 9 bases fitting TRBD1. With 9 bases clipped from V and 9 bases from J, the junction kept 6 bases outside the gene matches. Germline lookup yields CDR1 LNHDA and CDR2 SQIVND (reference sequence). This CDR3 comprises 13 residues. The CDR3 protein is CASSGQGGSPLHF. Written as DNA, the CDR3 is TGTGCCAGCTCGGGACAGGGCGGTTCACCCCTCCACTTT.

This chain connects TRBV7-8 to TRBJ1-3; maybe TRBD1 (5 bases). The CDR3 has 14 amino acids. Per the germline V gene, CDR1 is SGHVS and CDR2 is FQNEAQ. V gave up 2 bases and J gave up 4 bases, with 9 bases separating them. CDR3 DNA sequence: TGTGCCAGCAGCTTACCCGGGGCCGGAAACACCATATATTTT. Its protein product is CASSLPGAGNTIYF.

This chain joins TRBV11-2 and TRBJ1-3, with D possibly TRBD1 on 6 matching bases. This CDR3 region has 15 residues. Germline CDR1 and CDR2: SGHAT and FQNNGV. Trimming cost V 2 bases and J 1 base, with 9 bases left between them. The CDR3 DNA reads as TGTGCCAGCAGCTTATCAGGGGAATCTGGAAACACCATATATTTT. Translated: CASSLSGESGNTIYF.

This clone has just a few counts. The V call is TRBV11-2, the J call TRBJ2-7; no clear D. The V end was cut by 8 bases, the J end by 0 bases, with 11 bases between. The V gene's germline CDR1 is SGHAT and CDR2 FQNNGV. The CDR3 is 13 amino acids. The CDR3 sequence: CASALRSSYEQYV. The DNA of the CDR3 is TGTGCCAGCGCGCTGCGGAGCTCCTACGAGCAGTACGTC.

The chain joins TRBV6-6 to TRBJ2-2; 8 bases line up with TRBD1. The ends lost 2 bases at V and 1 base at J; junction bases unmatched: 0. This CDR3 has 15 residues. Germline V gene data show CDR1 as MNHNY and CDR2 as SVGAGI (reference sequence). CDR3 DNA: TGTGCCAGCAGTTACGGGACAGGGAACACCGGGGAGCTGTTTTTT. The encoded protein is CASSYGTGNTGELFF.

V is TRBV5-6 and J is TRBJ1-1; D unclear. Germline V gene data show CDR1 as SGHDT and CDR2 as YYEEEE. The ends were cut back, 5 bases at V and 4 bases at J, with 9 bases in the middle. This CDR3 is built from 12 residues. As DNA, the CDR3 is TGTGCCAGCAGTTCCCTCTCCACTGAAGCTTTCTTT. Encoded protein: CASSSLSTEAFF.

The J gene is TRBJ2-3, the V gene TRBV25-1; 12 positions agree with TRBD2. V was pared by 6 bases and J by 4 bases, with 5 bases of the junction left unmatched. The length of the CDR3 is 15 residues. CDR1 is MGHDK and CDR2 is SYGVNS in the germline V gene. CDR3 sequence reads: CASRKTSGGPDTQYF. The CDR3, as DNA: TGTGCCAGCAGAAAAACTAGCGGGGGGCCAGATACGCAGTATTTT.

The chain recombines TRBV4-3 with TRBJ1-2; TRBD1 agrees at 7 bases. Germline assignment: CDR1 LGHNA and CDR2 YSLEER. After removal of 4 bases from V and 4 bases from J, the junction contained 9 bases not matched to a gene. The CDR3 contains 15 residues. Written as DNA, the CDR3 is TGCGCCAGCAGCCCCCAGGGGGGGCTAATCTATGGCTACACCTTC. It yields the protein CASSPQGGLIYGYTF.

J is TRBJ1-2 and V is TRBV19; weak D call: TRBD1 (6 bases). Germline CDR1 reads LNHDA; CDR2 reads SQIVND (reference sequence). The CDR3 is 11 residues long. Trimming removed 10 bases from V and 6 bases from J, with 12 bases in between. The CDR3 reads CATGQGNGYTF. The CDR3 DNA follows: TGTGCCACCGGGCAGGGGAATGGCTACACCTTC. The variable domain in full, with the rest retrieved from reference TRBV19 and TRBJ1-2, is DGGITQSPKYLFRKEGQNVTLSCEQNLNHDAMYWYRQDPGQGLRLIYYSQIVNDFQKGDIAEGYSVSREKKESFPLTVTSAQKNPTAFYLCATGQGNGYTFGSGTRLTVV.

The V gene is TRBV5-1, the J gene TRBJ2-2; possible D gene TRBD1, 6 bases. The V end lost 0 bases, the J end lost 5 bases, and 14 bases lay between the germline ends. Germline V lookup: CDR1 SGHRS, CDR2 YFSETQ. CDR3 length: 16 residues. This chain's CDR3 is CASSLVSQGLTGELFF. DNA of the CDR3: TGCGCCAGCAGCTTGGTCTCCCAGGGGCTTACCGGGGAGCTGTTTTTT.

This clone was seen only once. V and J are TRBV3-1 (or the pseudogene TRBV3-2) and TRBJ1-2, with D perhaps matching TRBD1 (5 bases). CDR1 is LGHDT and CDR2 is YNNKEL in the germline V gene (reference sequence). Trimming pared 3 bases from V and 8 bases from J, leaving 16 bases between. The CDR3 has 14 amino acids. DNA for the CDR3: TGTGCCAGCAGCCATAAAACCGGGGGGGAGGGCTACACCTTC. Amino acids: CASSHKTGGEGYTF.

CDR3 DNA sequence: TGTGCCAGTTTTTCTCGGGGGGGCCTATCCGGGGAGCTGTTTTTT. Its protein product is CASFSRGGLSGELFF. This chain links TRBV30 with TRBJ2-2; 8 bases agree with TRBD2. Germline V lookup: CDR1 GTSNPN, CDR2 SVGIG (reference sequence). The V gene end was trimmed by 8 bases and the J gene end by 6 bases; junction bases not matched to a gene: 14. The length of the CDR3 is 15 residues.

As for this clone: Other DNA sequences in this specimen translate into the identical CDR3. J is TRBJ1-6 and V is TRBV7-9, with D possibly TRBD1 on 6 matching bases. Looked up from germline, CDR1 is SEHNR and CDR2 is FQNEAQ (reference sequence). The CDR3 extends over 13 amino acids. Trimming cost V 4 bases and J 7 bases, with 8 bases left between them. CDR3 DNA sequence: TGTGCCAGCAGCTCCGACAGGAATTCACCCCTCCACTTT. Encoded protein: CASSSDRNSPLHF.

The chain employs TRBV28 and TRBJ2-5; possibly TRBD1 or TRBD2 for D (5 bases each). The CDR3 spans 15 residues. Germline-derived CDR1 and CDR2 are MDHEN and SYDVKM. The V end lost 3 bases, the J end lost 3 bases, and 14 bases lay between the germline ends. As DNA, the CDR3 is TGTGCCAGCAGTTTTTCGGGACCTTATGAAGAGACCCAGTACTTC. Translating it yields CASSFSGPYEETQYF.

The chain is built from TRBV5-1 and TRBJ2-7, with unresolved D. This CDR3 has 15 residues. V dropped 4 bases and J dropped 0 bases, with 14 bases sitting between them. Looked up from germline, CDR1 is SGHRS and CDR2 is YFSETQ. CDR3 loop: CASSRTAGYSYEQYF. CDR3 coding DNA: TGCGCCAGCAGCCGTACCGCCGGGTACTCCTACGAGCAGTACTTC.

J is TRBJ1-2 and V is TRBV11-2; D remains unclear. CDR1 is SGHAT and CDR2 is FQNNGV in the germline V gene. The CDR3 covers 13 residues. V was clipped by 5 bases and J by 4 bases, with 11 bases between them. CDR3 region: CASSIPGTYGYTF. DNA for the CDR3: TGTGCCAGCAGCATTCCGGGAACCTATGGCTACACCTTC.

The V gene is TRBV6-5, the J gene TRBJ1-5; D unclear. This CDR3 is 15 amino acids long. The V end was cut by 8 bases, the J end by 2 bases, with 16 bases between. Germline assignment: CDR1 MNHEY and CDR2 SVGAGI. CDR3 sequence: CASLLWRVGNQPQHF. The CDR3 DNA follows: TGTGCCAGCCTATTATGGAGGGTTGGCAATCAGCCCCAGCATTTT.

The gene calls are TRBV25-1 and TRBJ1-5; D unclear. Trimming took off 6 bases at V and 0 bases at J, with 6 bases between the two ends. The CDR3 totals 13 residues. CDR1 is MGHDK, CDR2 SYGVNS, per germline. The CDR3: CASRPYSNQPQHF. CDR3 DNA sequence: TGTGCCAGCAGGCCATATAGCAATCAGCCCCAGCATTTT.

This clone has only one observation. The chain links TRBV11-2 to TRBJ2-4; 10 positions agree with TRBD2. V dropped 0 bases and J dropped 0; count of bases not matched to a gene: 8. The CDR3 sequence is 19 residues long. The germline CDR1 and CDR2 sequences are SGHAT and FQNNGV. CDR3 protein: CASSLDGRTSGVAKNIQYF. DNA of the CDR3: TGTGCCAGCAGCTTAGATGGGAGGACTAGCGGTGTAGCCAAAAACATTCAGTACTTC.

The gene calls are TRBV15 and TRBJ2-1; 9 nucleotides line up with TRBD2. J gave up 1 base and V 7 bases, and 2 bases lay outside the gene matches. This CDR3 spans 14 amino acids. CDR1 and CDR2 (germline): LNHNV, YYDKDF (reference sequence). CDR3 protein: CATTSGVSYNEQFF. CDR3 nucleotide sequence: TGTGCCACCACTAGCGGGGTGTCCTACAATGAGCAGTTCTTC.

The chain has TRBV24-1 and TRBJ2-1; 10 bases map to TRBD1. J lost 5 bases, V lost 4 bases, and 10 bases had no gene match. This CDR3 comprises 17 residues. The V gene's germline CDR1 is KGHDR and CDR2 SFDVKD. The CDR3 DNA follows: TGTGCCACCAGTGAGCCGACCGGGACAGGGGCAAACAATGAGCAGTTCTTC. Its translation: CATSEPTGTGANNEQFF.